A selection of T cell receptor beta chains follows, all from one sample in a study of cytomegalovirus exposure and HLA in healthy donors. Sequenced by immunoSEQ multiplex PCR; TCRdb stores in-frame clones only, minus some. Here the sample spans some 260,000 clones, 90% being singletons. The sample consisted of PBMCs. These receptors were collected from a woman in her twenties or thirties in good health and CMV-seronegative. Both conserved end residues are part of each CDR3. A D gene is named only where the DNA matches it firmly.

TRBV7-9	TRBJ2-2	.	CASNDGGGPNTGELFF	TGTGCCAGCAATGATGGCGGAGGGCCGAACACCGGGGAGCTGTTTTTT
TRBV7-2	TRBJ2-5	.	CASSFKAKATADQETQYF	TGTGCCAGCAGCTTTAAGGCGAAAGCGACAGCTGACCAAGAGACCCAGTACTTC
TRBV9	TRBJ2-3	TRBD1	CASSGGDRVYF	TGTGCCAGCAGCGGGGGGGACAGGGTTTATTTT
TRBV6-5	TRBJ2-3	.	CASSYAGWKDTQYF	TGTGCCAGCAGTTACGCAGGGTGGAAAGATACGCAGTATTTT
TRBV4-3	TRBJ2-2	TRBD2	CASSQGSGGTGELFF	TGCGCCAGCAGCCAAGGTTCGGGGGGGACCGGGGAGCTGTTTTTT
TRBV9	TRBJ2-2	TRBD2	CASSVVLAGPDTGELFF	TGTGCCAGCAGCGTAGTACTAGCGGGCCCCGACACCGGGGAGCTGTTTTTT
TRBV14	TRBJ2-7	.	CASSLEIYEQYF	TGTGCCAGCAGCCTTGAGATCTACGAGCAGTACTTC
TRBV4-1	TRBJ1-2	.	CASSKVGSANYGYTF	TGCGCCAGCAGCAAGGTGGGATCCGCTAACTATGGCTACACCTTC
TRBV9	TRBJ2-2	.	CASSLRTGELFF	TGTGCCAGCAGCCTCCGGACAGGGGAGCTGTTTTTT
TRBV4-3	TRBJ2-1	.	CASSQGVQGSEQFF	TGCGCCAGCAGCCAAGGGGTACAGGGCAGTGAGCAGTTCTTC